This passage covers 21 T cell receptor beta chains from one sample sequenced in a study of post-analysis software for immune sequencing data. Overall study results and limits: Controls had lower frequencies than patients of about 5 TRBV segments, which included TRBV5-6, TRBV5-1 and TRBV20-1.

Unique molecular identifiers tagged the TCR beta cDNA libraries. TCRdb fed the PCR reads into MiXCR, producing one record per CDR3 protein. The table shows some 690,000 distinct CDR3 sequences, with about 32% occurring only once. No antigen is known for these receptors. Sequenced sample: blood. Receptors originate from a girl aged 10 to 17 with multiple sclerosis.

This clonotype has more than one count but fewer than ten. This chain links TRBV20-1 with TRBJ1-6; no reliable D call. Germline CDR1 DFQATT, CDR2 SNEGSKA (reference sequence). Deletions cut 6 bases from V and 4 bases from J, with 13 bases between. The CDR3 loop spans 14 amino acids. For the CDR3, the DNA is TGCAGTGCCTCAGAGGCAGGATATAATTCACCCCTCCACTTT. Encoded protein: CSASEAGYNSPLHF.

This chain joins TRBV6-1 and TRBJ2-3; possibly TRBD1 for D (5 bases). The CDR3 consists of 15 residues. CDR1 is MNHNS and CDR2 is SASEGT in the germline V gene. Deletions cut 7 bases from V and 0 bases from J, with 14 bases between. The CDR3 DNA reads as TGTGCCAGCAAACCCGACAGACCTAGCACAGATACGCAGTATTTT. Translated: CASKPDRPSTDTQYF.

Details on this clonotype: An end of the junction does not agree with germline; a read error may underlie this. The chain has TRBV15 and TRBJ1-5; no clear D. The germline CDR1 and CDR2 sequences are LNHNV and YYDKDF (reference sequence). This CDR3 has 12 residues. CDR3 in amino acids: CAISRAGLDQHF. The CDR3 DNA follows: TGTGCCATCAGCAGAGCAGGTTTAGACCAGCATTTT.

In its sample, this clonotype was seen a few times. The chain has TRBV20-1 and TRBJ2-7; D not certain. The germline V gene has CDR1 DFQATT and CDR2 SNEGSKA (reference sequence). Trimming pared 6 bases from V and 1 base from J, leaving 25 bases between. This CDR3 comprises 17 residues. The CDR3 reads CSATAETSPLRSYEQYF. The DNA for the CDR3 is TGCAGTGCAACGGCCGAGACATCCCCCCTGCGGTCCTACGAGCAGTACTTC.

The CDR3 bases are TGTGCCAGCAGCTTATCCCCCGCTTGGAACATTCAGTACTTC. It encodes CASSLSPAWNIQYF. The V and J genes are TRBV7-2 and TRBJ2-4, with no clear D. The CDR3 is made up of 14 amino acids. Germline assignment: CDR1 SGHTA and CDR2 FQGNSA. V was clipped by 2 bases and J by 7 bases, with 12 bases between them.

The chain carries TRBV6-1 and TRBJ2-2, with D tentatively TRBD1 (5 bases). This CDR3 has 15 residues. Germline V gene lookup returns CDR1 MNHNS and CDR2 SASEGT. Trimming pared 3 bases from V and 5 bases from J, leaving 13 bases between. CDR3: CASSDYWTKTGELFF. CDR3 DNA sequence: TGTGCCAGCAGTGATTATTGGACAAAGACCGGGGAGCTGTTTTTT.

This clonotype was observed a single time. The chain combines TRBV7-9 with TRBJ1-4, with D possibly matching TRBD1 (5 bases). The CDR3 sequence is 14 residues long. Germline-derived CDR1 and CDR2 are SEHNR and FQNEAQ (reference sequence). V shed 4 bases and J shed 8 bases, with 14 bases lying between them. CDR3: CASSSRVGLEKLFF. DNA for the CDR3: TGTGCCAGCAGCTCCAGGGTTGGCTTGGAAAAACTGTTTTTT.

This chain links TRBV4-1 with TRBJ2-7; D could derive from TRBD1 or TRBD2 (5 bases each). V dropped 4 bases and J dropped 5 bases, with 21 bases sitting between them. Germline loops: CDR1 MGHRA, CDR2 YSYEKL. The CDR3 runs to 16 residues. The CDR3 region is CASSLYPRGSGDEQYF. CDR3 coding DNA: TGCGCCAGCAGCCTCTACCCACGGGGCTCAGGTGACGAGCAGTACTTC.

This clonotype was detected only a few times. This rearrangement joins TRBV6-5 to TRBJ2-1, with 13 positions matching TRBD2. The J segment lost 12 bases and the V segment lost 6 bases, leaving 8 bases of the junction unmatched. From germline, CDR1 is MNHEY and CDR2 SVGAGI. The CDR3 sequence is 14 residues long. The CDR3 DNA reads TGTGCCAGCAGGAGCGCTGGGACTAGCGGGGCGCAGTTCTTC. Translating it yields CASRSAGTSGAQFF.

This sequence joins TRBV20-1 and TRBJ2-1; 12 bases align to TRBD2. The CDR3 has 15 residues. Germline loops: CDR1 DFQATT, CDR2 SNEGSKA (reference sequence). Trimming at V came to 0 bases and at J to 7 bases, leaving 4 bases not matched to a gene. CDR3 DNA: TGCAGTGCTAGAGATGGAGGACTAGCGGGGAATGAGCAGTTCTTC. As protein: CSARDGGLAGNEQFF.

This clonotype was seen only a few times. The CDR3 DNA reads TGCGCCAGCAGCTTGGAGGGAATCCCTAACTATGGCTACACCTTC. It is translated as CASSLEGIPNYGYTF. V is TRBV5-1 and J is TRBJ1-2; D is undetermined. The CDR3 is 15 residues long. V shed 0 bases and J shed 0 bases, with 9 bases lying between them. Germline CDR1 is SGHRS and CDR2 is YFSETQ. Together with reference TRBV5-1 and TRBJ1-2, the CDR3 gives the full variable domain: KAGVTQTPRYLIKTRGQQVTLSCSPISGHRSVSWYQQTPGQGLQFLFEYFSETQRNKGNFPGRFSGRQFSNSRSEMNVSTLELGDSALYLCASSLEGIPNYGYTFGSGTRLTVV.

This clonotype was observed a handful of times. V is TRBV28 and J is TRBJ1-2; 11 nucleotides agree with TRBD1. Trimming cost V 6 bases and J 7 bases; bases outside gene matches: 4. Looked up from germline, CDR1 is MDHEN and CDR2 is SYDVKM. The CDR3 has 13 residues. The CDR3 bases are TGTGCCAGCAGAGGGACAGGGGGACGTGGCTACACCTTC. Encoded protein: CASRGTGGRGYTF.

In this sample, this clonotype turned up a few times. J is TRBJ2-1 and V is TRBV20-1; 7 positions match TRBD2. Germline CDR1 DFQATT, CDR2 SNEGSKA (reference sequence). CDR3 length equals 16 residues. V lost 3 bases to trimming and J lost 8 bases; unmatched junction nucleotides: 16. CDR3 protein: CSARGPLAAAGHEQFF. The CDR3 DNA reads as TGCAGTGCTAGGGGACCTCTAGCGGCCGCGGGTCATGAGCAGTTCTTC.

This chain links TRBV20-1 with TRBJ2-1; D is possibly TRBD2 (5 bases). Trimming left V 2 bases short and J 5 bases short, with 13 bases between. The germline gives CDR1 DFQATT, CDR2 SNEGSKA (reference sequence). CDR3 length: 14 residues. CDR3 sequence (DNA): TGCAGTGCTAGAAGAGGGAGAATTAACAATGAGCAGTTCTTC. Protein product: CSARRGRINNEQFF.

The chain combines TRBV2 with TRBJ2-1; D gene unclear. CDR1 and CDR2 from the germline V gene are SNHLY and FYNNEI. The CDR3 has 11 residues. V was shortened by 7 bases and J by 2 bases, with 3 bases between the two germline ends. CDR3 sequence: CASKAYNEQFF. The CDR3 DNA follows: TGTGCCAGCAAGGCCTACAATGAGCAGTTCTTC.

This clonotype appeared a few times. The V gene is TRBV2, the J gene TRBJ1-2, with a possible D match to TRBD1 (5 bases). V lost 8 bases, J lost 7 bases, and 26 bases lay in between. Looked up from germline, CDR1 is SNHLY and CDR2 is FYNNEI. This CDR3 region has 16 residues. The CDR3 here is CASGPGTAEPGGGYTF. Written as DNA, the CDR3 is TGTGCCAGCGGCCCCGGGACCGCAGAGCCTGGGGGTGGCTACACCTTC.

This clonotype showed up just a few times. V gene TRBV4-3 combines with J gene TRBJ2-2, with D perhaps matching TRBD1 or TRBD2 (5 bases each). CDR3 length: 16 residues. Germline V gene data show CDR1 as LGHNA and CDR2 as YSLEER. Trimming removed 0 bases from V and 7 bases from J, with 15 bases in between. CDR3 nucleotides: TGCGCCAGCAGCCAAGATCCCCCAGGGAGTGACGGGGAGCTGTTTTTT. It encodes CASSQDPPGSDGELFF.

This clonotype was found many times. The chain combines TRBV13 with TRBJ2-1, with 7 positions matching TRBD2. The CDR3 totals 13 residues. Trimming took 6 bases from V and 6 from J; bases not matched to a gene: 5. Germline assignment: CDR1 PRHDT and CDR2 FYEKMQ (reference sequence). The CDR3 sequence: CASRRESVNEQFF. The CDR3 region has the DNA TGTGCCAGCAGGCGGGAGAGTGTCAATGAGCAGTTCTTC. The full variable domain, completed using reference TRBV13 and TRBJ2-1, is AAGVIQSPRHLIKEKRETATLKCYPIPRHDTVYWYQQGPGQDPQFLISFYEKMQSDKGSIPDRFSAQQFSDYHSELNMSSLELGDSALYFCASRRESVNEQFFGPGTRLTVL.

The chain combines TRBV27 with TRBJ2-7, with TRBD1 identical over 8 bases. The DNA end is more similar to TRBJ2-5, so the J call may be wrong. Germline-derived CDR1 and CDR2 are MNHEY and SMNVEV (reference sequence). The length of the CDR3 is 14 residues. CDR3 sequence reads: CASSRQGAEETQYF. CDR3 sequence (DNA): TGTGCCAGCAGCCGGCAGGGGGCGGAGGAGACCCAGTACTTC.

The gene calls are TRBV4-2 and TRBJ1-6, with D tentatively TRBD1 (5 bases). The V and J ends lost 5 bases and 10 bases respectively, with 18 bases between them. Germline assignment: CDR1 LGHNA and CDR2 YNFKEQ. This CDR3 comprises 15 residues. DNA for the CDR3: TGTGCCAGCAGCATGGGGCGGGAGTCAGGATCACCCCTCCACTTT. It specifies CASSMGRESGSPLHF.

Only a few counts were recorded for this clonotype. The chain couples TRBV7-2 to TRBJ2-3; D may correspond to TRBD1 or TRBD2 (6 bases each). Deletions cut 7 bases from V and 6 bases from J, with 20 bases between. Looked up from germline, CDR1 is SGHTA and CDR2 is FQGNSA. The CDR3 contains 15 residues. The DNA of the CDR3 is TGTGCCAGCACCTTCCGGGAGTCAGGGGAGGATACGCAGTATTTT. This encodes CASTFRESGEDTQYF.